These T cell receptor beta chains were read from a single sample in a study of T-cell memory formation after mild COVID-19. A single record per CDR3 protein comes from TCRdb applying MiXCR to the 5' RACE reads. The sample has roughly 500,000 distinct CDR3 sequences, around 21% seen once. What was sequenced was PBMCs or a T cell subset sorted from them (not recorded which). The source of these receptors is an adult woman who had mild COVID-19 (a few samples of this study predate the infection). Cell type and time point are not known. Both conserved end residues are part of each CDR3. Expanded clones get a size class; other rows say once, few or many, or leave the size out.

size: few
V: TRBV18
J: TRBJ1-4
CDR3: CASSRRQGTPTNEKLFF

size: few
V: TRBV18
J: TRBJ1-5
CDR3: CASSSGQPQPQHF

size: .
V: TRBV11-2
J: TRBJ1-1
CDR3: CASSPQPGTANTEAFF

size: .
V: TRBV5-6
J: TRBJ2-7
CDR3: CASSSGLAAEQYF

size: .
V: TRBV2
J: TRBJ2-5
CDR3: CASSVFSQETQYF

size: .
V: TRBV7-7
J: TRBJ2-5
CDR3: CASSLDALAEETQYF

size: few
V: TRBV29-1
J: TRBJ1-2
CDR3: CSVLTEYGYTF

size: few
V: TRBV20-1
J: TRBJ2-3
CDR3: CSASRWGSTDTQYF

size: few
V: TRBV7-2
J: TRBJ2-1
CDR3: CASSLVAGGPGNEQFF

size: many
V: TRBV11-2
J: TRBJ1-1
CDR3: CASSLDRTGWTEAFF

size: .
V: TRBV5-1
J: TRBJ1-2
CDR3: CASSPAGLSYGYTF

size: .
V: TRBV29-1
J: TRBJ2-7
CDR3: CSVDQGYEQYF

size: .
V: TRBV5-6
J: TRBJ2-1
CDR3: CASSPSTSGGYNEQFF

size: .
V: TRBV29-1
J: TRBJ2-7
CDR3: CSVESPTRDGEQYF

size: .
V: TRBV5-5
J: TRBJ2-5
CDR3: CASSLELAATGGETQYF

size: .
V: TRBV7-6
J: TRBJ2-7
CDR3: CASSPRQGTTYEQYF

size: few
V: TRBV7-3
J: TRBJ2-7
CDR3: CASSPQGQVGEQYF

size: few
V: TRBV7-8
J: TRBJ1-6
CDR3: CASSEPTGSHSPLHF

size: few
V: TRBV29-1
J: TRBJ1-1
CDR3: CSVEQEIMNTEAFF

size: few
V: TRBV30
J: TRBJ2-3
CDR3: CAWSEGSGTTDTQYF

size: .
V: TRBV12-3/TRBV12-4
J: TRBJ1-6
CDR3: CASNTGFSYNSPLHF

size: few
V: TRBV7-6
J: TRBJ2-1
CDR3: CASSIDIPGEQFF

size: .
V: TRBV4-2
J: TRBJ1-5
CDR3: CASSQAQGLQPQHF

size: .
V: TRBV27
J: TRBJ2-3
CDR3: CASTPGAGVRTDTQYF

size: .
V: TRBV12-3/TRBV12-4
J: TRBJ2-3
CDR3: CASSWTRATDTQYF

size: .
V: TRBV14
J: TRBJ2-5
CDR3: CASSPWEFGLAGGPQETQYF

size: .
V: TRBV5-4
J: TRBJ2-3
CDR3: CASSSPGSFTDTQYF

size: few
V: TRBV12-3/TRBV12-4
J: TRBJ1-1
CDR3: CASSFLGVVYTEAFF

size: few
V: TRBV18
J: TRBJ1-6
CDR3: CASSPGAGDSPLHF

size: .
V: TRBV11-2
J: TRBJ2-7
CDR3: CASSPTMGQYF

size: few
V: TRBV6-5
J: TRBJ1-5
CDR3: CASSYSRNTPGQPQHF

size: .
V: TRBV12-3/TRBV12-4
J: TRBJ2-1
CDR3: CASSFIALEGGPDNEQFF

size: .
V: TRBV10-3
J: TRBJ2-2
CDR3: CAISEQPGTVDTGELFF

size: .
V: TRBV2
J: TRBJ1-1
CDR3: CASSDSGGRMNTEAFF

size: many
V: TRBV18
J: TRBJ2-1
CDR3: CASSPGTSGTNEQFF

size: .
V: TRBV9
J: TRBJ1-2
CDR3: CASSGTWAPYNYGYTF